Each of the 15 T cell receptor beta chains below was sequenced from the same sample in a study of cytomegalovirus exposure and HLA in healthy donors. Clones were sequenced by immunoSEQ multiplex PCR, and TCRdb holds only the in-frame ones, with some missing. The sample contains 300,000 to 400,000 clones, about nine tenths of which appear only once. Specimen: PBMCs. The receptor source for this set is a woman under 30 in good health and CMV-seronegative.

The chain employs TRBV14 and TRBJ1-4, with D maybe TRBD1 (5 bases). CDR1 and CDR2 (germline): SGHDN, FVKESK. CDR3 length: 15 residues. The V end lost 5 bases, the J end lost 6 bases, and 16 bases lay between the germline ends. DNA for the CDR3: TGTGCCAGCAGCTCGTGGACAAGTCAGTATGAAAAACTGTTTTTT. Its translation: CASSSWTSQYEKLFF.

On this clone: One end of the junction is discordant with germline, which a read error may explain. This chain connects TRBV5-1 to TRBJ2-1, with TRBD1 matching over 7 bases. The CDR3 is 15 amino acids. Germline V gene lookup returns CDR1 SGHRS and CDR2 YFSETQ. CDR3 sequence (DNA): TGCGCCAGCAGCTGGGACAGCAGCTCCGACAATGAGCAGTTCTTC. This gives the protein CASSWDSSSDNEQFF.

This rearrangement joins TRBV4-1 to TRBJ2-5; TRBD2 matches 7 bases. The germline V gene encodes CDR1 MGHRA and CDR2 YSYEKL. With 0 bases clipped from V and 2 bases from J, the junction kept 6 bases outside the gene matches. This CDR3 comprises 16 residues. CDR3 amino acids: CASSQEGRVGQETQYF. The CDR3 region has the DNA TGCGCCAGCAGCCAAGAGGGGAGGGTGGGGCAAGAGACCCAGTACTTC.

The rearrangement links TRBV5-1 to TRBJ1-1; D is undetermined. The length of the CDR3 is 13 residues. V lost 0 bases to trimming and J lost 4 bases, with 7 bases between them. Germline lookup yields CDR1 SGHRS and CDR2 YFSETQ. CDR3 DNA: TGCGCCAGCAGCTTGGAACAGAGCACTGAAGCTTTCTTT. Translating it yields CASSLEQSTEAFF. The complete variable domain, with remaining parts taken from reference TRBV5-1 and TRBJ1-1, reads KAGVTQTPRYLIKTRGQQVTLSCSPISGHRSVSWYQQTPGQGLQFLFEYFSETQRNKGNFPGRFSGRQFSNSRSEMNVSTLELGDSALYLCASSLEQSTEAFFGQGTRLTVV.

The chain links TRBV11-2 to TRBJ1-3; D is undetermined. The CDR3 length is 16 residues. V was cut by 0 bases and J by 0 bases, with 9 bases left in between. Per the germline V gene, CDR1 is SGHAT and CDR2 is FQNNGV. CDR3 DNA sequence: TGTGCCAGCAGCTTAGACGGGAACCCCTCTGGAAACACCATATATTTT. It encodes CASSLDGNPSGNTIYF.

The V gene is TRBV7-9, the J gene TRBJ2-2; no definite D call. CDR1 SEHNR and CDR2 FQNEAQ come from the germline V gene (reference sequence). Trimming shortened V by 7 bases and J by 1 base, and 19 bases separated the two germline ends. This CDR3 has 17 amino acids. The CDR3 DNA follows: TGTGCCAGCACAACCGTCGGGTCCTCCCGGAACACCGGGGAGCTGTTTTTT. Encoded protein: CASTTVGSSRNTGELFF. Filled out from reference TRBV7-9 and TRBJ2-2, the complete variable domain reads DTGVSQNPRHKITKRGQNVTFRCDPISEHNRLYWYRQTLGQGPEFLTYFQNEAQLEKSRLLSDRFSAERPKGSFSTLEIQRTEQGDSAMYLCASTTVGSSRNTGELFFGEGSRLTVL.

This chain's CDR3 is CASSLKAGAGNTIYF. The CDR3 DNA reads as TGTGCCAGCAGCTTGAAGGCAGGTGCTGGAAACACCATATATTTT. The V and J genes are TRBV5-4 and TRBJ1-3, with D unclear. The V gene's germline CDR1 is SGHNT and CDR2 YYREEE (reference sequence). The CDR3 has 15 amino acids. V was cut by 1 base and J by 2 bases, with 10 bases left in between.

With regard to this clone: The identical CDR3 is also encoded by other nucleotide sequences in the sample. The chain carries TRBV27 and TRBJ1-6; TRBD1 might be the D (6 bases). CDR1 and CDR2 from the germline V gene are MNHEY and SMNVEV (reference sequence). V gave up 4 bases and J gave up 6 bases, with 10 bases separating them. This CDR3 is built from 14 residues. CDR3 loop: CASSSGQSNSPLHF. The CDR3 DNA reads TGTGCCAGCAGTTCAGGACAGAGTAATTCACCCCTCCACTTT.

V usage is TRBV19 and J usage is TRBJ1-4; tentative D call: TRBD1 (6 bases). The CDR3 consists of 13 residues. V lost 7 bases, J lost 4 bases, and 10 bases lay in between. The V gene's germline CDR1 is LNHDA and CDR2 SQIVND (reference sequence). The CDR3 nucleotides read TGTGCCAGTAAGGACAGTGATAATGAAAAACTGTTTTTT. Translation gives CASKDSDNEKLFF.

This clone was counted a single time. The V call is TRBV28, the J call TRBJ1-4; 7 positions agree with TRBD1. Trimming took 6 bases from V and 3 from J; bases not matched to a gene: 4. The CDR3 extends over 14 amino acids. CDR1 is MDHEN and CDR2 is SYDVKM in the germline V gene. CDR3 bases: TGTGCCAGCAGGCCAGGGGGAGCTAATGAAAAACTGTTTTTT. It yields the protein CASRPGGANEKLFF. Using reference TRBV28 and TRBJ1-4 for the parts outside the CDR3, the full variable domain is DVKVTQSSRYLVKRTGEKVFLECVQDMDHENMFWYRQDPGLGLRLIYFSYDVKMKEKGDIPEGYSVSREKKERFSLILESASTNQTSMYLCASRPGGANEKLFFGSGTQLSVL.

CDR3 loop: CACGRSGFGQAKNIQYF. CDR3 bases: TGTGCCTGTGGTAGGTCAGGTTTCGGCCAAGCCAAAAACATTCAGTACTTC. The genes are TRBV30 and TRBJ2-4; D is unresolved. The ends were cut back, 6 bases at V and 0 bases at J, with 21 bases in the middle. Per germline, CDR1 GTSNPN and CDR2 SVGIG (reference sequence). This CDR3 has 17 residues.

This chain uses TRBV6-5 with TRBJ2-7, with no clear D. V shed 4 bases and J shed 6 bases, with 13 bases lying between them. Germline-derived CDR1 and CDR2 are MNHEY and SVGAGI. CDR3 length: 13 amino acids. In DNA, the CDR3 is TGTGCCAGCAGTTTGGCCCTCTCCGCCGAGCAGTACTTC. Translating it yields CASSLALSAEQYF.

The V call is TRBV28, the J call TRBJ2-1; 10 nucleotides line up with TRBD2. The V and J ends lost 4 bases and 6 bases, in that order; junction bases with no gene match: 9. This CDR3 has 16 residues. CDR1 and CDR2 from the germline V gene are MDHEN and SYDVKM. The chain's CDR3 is CASSSRSGRAPNEQFF. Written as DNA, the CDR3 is TGTGCCAGCAGTTCCCGGAGCGGGAGGGCCCCCAATGAGCAGTTCTTC.

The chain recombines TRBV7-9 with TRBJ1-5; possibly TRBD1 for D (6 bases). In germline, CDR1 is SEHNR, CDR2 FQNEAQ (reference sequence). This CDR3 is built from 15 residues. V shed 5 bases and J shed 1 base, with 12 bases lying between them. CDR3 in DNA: TGTGCCAGCAGCCAGCCAGGGGTGAGCAATCAGCCCCAGCATTTT. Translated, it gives CASSQPGVSNQPQHF. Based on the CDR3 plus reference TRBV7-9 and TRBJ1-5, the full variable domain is DTGVSQNPRHKITKRGQNVTFRCDPISEHNRLYWYRQTLGQGPEFLTYFQNEAQLEKSRLLSDRFSAERPKGSFSTLEIQRTEQGDSAMYLCASSQPGVSNQPQHFGDGTRLSIL.

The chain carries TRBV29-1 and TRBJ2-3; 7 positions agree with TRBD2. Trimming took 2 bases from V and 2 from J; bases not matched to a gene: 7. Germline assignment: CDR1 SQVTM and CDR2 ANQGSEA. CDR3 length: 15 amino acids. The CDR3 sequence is CSVELLADNTDTQYF. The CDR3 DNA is TGCAGCGTTGAACTTCTAGCGGACAACACAGATACGCAGTATTTT.